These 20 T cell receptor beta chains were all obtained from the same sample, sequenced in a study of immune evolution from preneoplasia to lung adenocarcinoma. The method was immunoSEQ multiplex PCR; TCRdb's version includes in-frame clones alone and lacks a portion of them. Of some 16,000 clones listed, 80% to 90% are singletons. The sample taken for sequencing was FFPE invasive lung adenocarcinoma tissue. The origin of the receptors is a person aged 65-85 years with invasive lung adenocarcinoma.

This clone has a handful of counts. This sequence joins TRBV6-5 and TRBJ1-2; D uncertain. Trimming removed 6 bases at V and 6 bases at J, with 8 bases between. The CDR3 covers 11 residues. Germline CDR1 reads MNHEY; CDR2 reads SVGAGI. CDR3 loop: CASRFFDGYTF. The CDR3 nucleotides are TGTGCCAGCAGGTTCTTTGATGGCTACACCTTC.

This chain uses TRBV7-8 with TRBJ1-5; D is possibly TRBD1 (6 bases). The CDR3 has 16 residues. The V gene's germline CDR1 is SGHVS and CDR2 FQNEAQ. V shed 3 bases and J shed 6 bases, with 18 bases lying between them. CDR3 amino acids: CASSFEHRGLGQPQHF. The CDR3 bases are TGTGCCAGCAGCTTCGAACACCGGGGGCTGGGTCAGCCCCAGCATTTT.

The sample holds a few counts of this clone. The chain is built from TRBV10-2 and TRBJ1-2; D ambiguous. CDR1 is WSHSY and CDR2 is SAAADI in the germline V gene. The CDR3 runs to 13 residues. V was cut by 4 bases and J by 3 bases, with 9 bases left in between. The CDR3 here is CASSVGTYYGYTF. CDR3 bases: TGCGCCAGCAGTGTGGGCACCTACTATGGCTACACCTTC.

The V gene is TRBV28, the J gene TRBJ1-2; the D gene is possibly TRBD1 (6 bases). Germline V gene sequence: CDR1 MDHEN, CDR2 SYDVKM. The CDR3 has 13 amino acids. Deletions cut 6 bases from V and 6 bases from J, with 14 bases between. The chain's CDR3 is CASRQDRINGYTF. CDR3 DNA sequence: TGTGCCAGCAGACAAGACAGGATAAATGGCTACACCTTC.

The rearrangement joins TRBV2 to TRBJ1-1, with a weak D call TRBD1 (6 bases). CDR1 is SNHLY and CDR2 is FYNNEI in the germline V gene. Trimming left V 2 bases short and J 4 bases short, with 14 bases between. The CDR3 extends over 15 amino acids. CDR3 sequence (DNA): TGTGCCAGCAGTGAATTAAGGGGGGCGCCCACTGAAGCTTTCTTT. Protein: CASSELRGAPTEAFF.

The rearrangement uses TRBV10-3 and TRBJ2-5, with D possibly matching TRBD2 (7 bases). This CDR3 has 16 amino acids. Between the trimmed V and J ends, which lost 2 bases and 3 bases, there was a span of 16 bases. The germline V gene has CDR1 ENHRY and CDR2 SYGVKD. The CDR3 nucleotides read TGTGCCATCAGTGAGCCCCGCGGGGGCCAAAAAGAGACCCAGTACTTC. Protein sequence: CAISEPRGGQKETQYF.

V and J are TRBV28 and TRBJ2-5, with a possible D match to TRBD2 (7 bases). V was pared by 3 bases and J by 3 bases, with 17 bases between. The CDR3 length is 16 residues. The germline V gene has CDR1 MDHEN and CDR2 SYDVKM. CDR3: CASSFLPRGPEETQYF. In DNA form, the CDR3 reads TGTGCCAGCAGTTTCCTACCGCGGGGGCCGGAAGAGACCCAGTACTTC. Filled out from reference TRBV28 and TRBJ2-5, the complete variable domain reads DVKVTQSSRYLVKRTGEKVFLECVQDMDHENMFWYRQDPGLGLRLIYFSYDVKMKEKGDIPEGYSVSREKKERFSLILESASTNQTSMYLCASSFLPRGPEETQYFGPGTRLLVL.

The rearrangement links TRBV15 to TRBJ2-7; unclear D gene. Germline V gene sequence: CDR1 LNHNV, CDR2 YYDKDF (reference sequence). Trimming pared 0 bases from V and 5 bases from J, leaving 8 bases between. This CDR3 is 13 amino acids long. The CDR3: CATSRDSSDEQYF. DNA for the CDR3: TGTGCCACCAGCAGAGATAGTAGTGACGAGCAGTACTTC.

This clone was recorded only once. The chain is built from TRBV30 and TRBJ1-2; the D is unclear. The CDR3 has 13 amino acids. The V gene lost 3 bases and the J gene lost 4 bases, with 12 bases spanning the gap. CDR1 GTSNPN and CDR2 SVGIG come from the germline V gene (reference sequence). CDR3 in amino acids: CAWSRDLPYGYTF. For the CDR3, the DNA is TGTGCCTGGAGCCGAGACCTACCCTATGGCTACACCTTC.

CDR3 loop: CASSPGTGGGQPQHF. As DNA, the CDR3 is TGTGCCAGCTCACCGGGGACAGGGGGCGGACAGCCCCAGCATTTT. The chain combines TRBV18 with TRBJ1-5; 12 bases align to TRBD1. Germline V gene data show CDR1 as KGHSH and CDR2 as LQKENI. With V trimmed by 3 bases and J by 7 bases, 4 bases remained unmatched. The CDR3 sequence is 15 residues long.

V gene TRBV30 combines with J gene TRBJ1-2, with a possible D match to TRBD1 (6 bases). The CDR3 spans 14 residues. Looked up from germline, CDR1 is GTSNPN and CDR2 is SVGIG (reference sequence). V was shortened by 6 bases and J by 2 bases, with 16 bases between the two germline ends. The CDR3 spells CACIKDSQNYGYTF. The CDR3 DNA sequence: TGTGCCTGTATTAAGGACAGTCAGAACTATGGCTACACCTTC.

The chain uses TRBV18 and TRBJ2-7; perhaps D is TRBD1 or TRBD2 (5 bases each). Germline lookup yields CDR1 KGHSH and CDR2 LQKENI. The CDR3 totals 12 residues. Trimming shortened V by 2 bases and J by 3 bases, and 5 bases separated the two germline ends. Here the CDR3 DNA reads TGTGCCAGCTCACCAGGGGGCTACGAGCAGTACTTC. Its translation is CASSPGGYEQYF.

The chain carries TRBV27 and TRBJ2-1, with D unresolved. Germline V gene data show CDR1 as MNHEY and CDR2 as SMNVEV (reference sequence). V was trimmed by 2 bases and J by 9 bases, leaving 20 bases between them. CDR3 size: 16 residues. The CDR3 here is CASSLMVGIKLGEQFF. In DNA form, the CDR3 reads TGTGCCAGCAGTTTAATGGTTGGTATAAAGCTAGGTGAGCAGTTCTTC.

CDR3 DNA: TGTGCCAGCAGTTCCCGGACAGGGATTATCGCTGGGGCCAACGTCCTGACTTTC. This gives the protein CASSSRTGIIAGANVLTF. The rearrangement joins TRBV28 to TRBJ2-6; 8 bases fit TRBD1. The length of the CDR3 is 18 residues. V was pared by 4 bases and J by 2 bases, with 10 bases of the junction left unmatched. CDR1 is MDHEN and CDR2 is SYDVKM in the germline V gene.

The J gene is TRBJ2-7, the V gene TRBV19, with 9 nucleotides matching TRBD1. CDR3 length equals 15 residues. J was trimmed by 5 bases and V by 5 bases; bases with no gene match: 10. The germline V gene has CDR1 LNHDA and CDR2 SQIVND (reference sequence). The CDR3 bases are TGTGCCAGTAGTGGTCTCAAGGACAGGGGAAACGAGCAGTACTTC. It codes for CASSGLKDRGNEQYF.

Written as DNA, the CDR3 is TGCGCCAGCAGCTCCGGGACAGCTAACTATGGCTACACCTTC. Its protein product is CASSSGTANYGYTF. The chain links TRBV5-1 to TRBJ1-2, with TRBD1 matching over 7 bases. With V trimmed by 3 bases and J by 0 bases, 2 bases remained unmatched. This CDR3 comprises 14 residues. Germline V gene data show CDR1 as SGHRS and CDR2 as YFSETQ.

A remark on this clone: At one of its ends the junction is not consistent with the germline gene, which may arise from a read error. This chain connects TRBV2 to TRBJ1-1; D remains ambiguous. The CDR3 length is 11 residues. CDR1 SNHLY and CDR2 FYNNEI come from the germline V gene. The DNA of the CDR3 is TGTGCCAGCAGTGAAGCCCACAAATCGGATTTT. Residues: CASSEAHKSDF.

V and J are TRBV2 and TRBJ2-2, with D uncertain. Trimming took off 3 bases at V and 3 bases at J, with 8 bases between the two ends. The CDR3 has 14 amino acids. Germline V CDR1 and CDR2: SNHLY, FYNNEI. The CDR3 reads CASSEWHYTGELFF. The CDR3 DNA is TGTGCCAGCAGTGAGTGGCACTACACCGGGGAGCTGTTTTTT.

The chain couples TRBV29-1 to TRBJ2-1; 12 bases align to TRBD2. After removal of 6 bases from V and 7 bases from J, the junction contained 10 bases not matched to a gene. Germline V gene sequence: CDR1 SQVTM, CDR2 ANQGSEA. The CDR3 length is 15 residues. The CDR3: CSVRGLAGRVNEQFF. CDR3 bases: TGCAGCGTCAGAGGACTAGCGGGAAGGGTGAATGAGCAGTTCTTC.

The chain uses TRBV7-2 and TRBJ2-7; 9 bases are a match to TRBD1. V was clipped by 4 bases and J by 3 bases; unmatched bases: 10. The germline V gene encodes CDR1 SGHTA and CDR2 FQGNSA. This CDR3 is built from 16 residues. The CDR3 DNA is TGTGCCAGCAGCTACGGTACAGGGGGCTTCTTCTACGAGCAGTACTTC. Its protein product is CASSYGTGGFFYEQYF.